This TCR beta chain was sequenced for a study of T cells after posttransplantation cyclophosphamide. Germline loops: CDR1 LNHDA, CDR2 SQIVND (reference sequence). V lost 0 bases to trimming and J lost 4 bases, with 12 bases between them. This CDR3 comprises 15 residues. Findings of the study overall: TRB overlap between skin or GI tissue T cells and blood was limited. Recipient CMV seropositivity and CMV reactivation strongly tracked TRB clonality.

This related bone marrow graft donor gave peripheral blood on the day of marrow donation. Measured with immunoSEQ multiplex PCR; TCRdb has only the in-frame clones, and not every one. This sample comprises 25,000 to 35,000 clones, none seen once only. With respect to this clone: What it binds is unknown.

The sequencing input was PBMCs. The chain recombines TRBV19 with TRBJ1-1, with unresolved D. The source is a woman between 25 and 40 years old in good health and a related stem cell transplant donor. CDR3 loop: CASSIDEAGRTEAFF. The CDR3 nucleotides are TGTGCCAGTAGTATAGATGAGGCGGGTCGCACTGAAGCTTTCTTT.